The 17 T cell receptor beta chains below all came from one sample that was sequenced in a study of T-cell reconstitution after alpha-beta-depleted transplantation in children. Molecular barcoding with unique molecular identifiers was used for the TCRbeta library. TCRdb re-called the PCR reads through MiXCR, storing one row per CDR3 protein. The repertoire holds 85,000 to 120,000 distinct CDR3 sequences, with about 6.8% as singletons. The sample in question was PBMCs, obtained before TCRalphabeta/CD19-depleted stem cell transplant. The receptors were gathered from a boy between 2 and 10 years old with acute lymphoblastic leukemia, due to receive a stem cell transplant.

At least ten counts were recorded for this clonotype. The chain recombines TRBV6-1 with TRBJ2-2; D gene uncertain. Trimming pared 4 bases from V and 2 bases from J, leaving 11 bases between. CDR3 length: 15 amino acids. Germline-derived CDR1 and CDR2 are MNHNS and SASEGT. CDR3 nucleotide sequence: TGTGCCAGCAGTGTAGGGCGCTCAAACACCGGGGAGCTGTTTTTT. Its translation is CASSVGRSNTGELFF.

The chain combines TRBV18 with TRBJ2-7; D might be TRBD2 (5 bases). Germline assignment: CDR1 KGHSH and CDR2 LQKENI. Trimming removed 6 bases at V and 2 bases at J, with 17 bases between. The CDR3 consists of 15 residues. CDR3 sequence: CASSRDPEGTYEQYF. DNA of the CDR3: TGTGCCAGCTCTCGCGACCCCGAGGGTACCTACGAGCAGTACTTC.

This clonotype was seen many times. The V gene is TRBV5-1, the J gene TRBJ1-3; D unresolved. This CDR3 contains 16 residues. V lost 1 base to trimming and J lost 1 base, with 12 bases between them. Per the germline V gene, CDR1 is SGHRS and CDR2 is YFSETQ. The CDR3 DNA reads TGCGCCAGCAGCTTGTCCGAGTCCCAGTCTGGAAACACCATATATTTT. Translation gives CASSLSESQSGNTIYF.

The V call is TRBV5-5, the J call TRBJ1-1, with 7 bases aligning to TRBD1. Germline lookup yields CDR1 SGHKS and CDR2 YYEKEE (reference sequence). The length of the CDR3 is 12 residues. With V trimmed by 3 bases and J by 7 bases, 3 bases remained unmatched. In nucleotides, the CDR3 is TGTGCCAGCAGCTCTTACAGGGGTGAAGCTTTCTTT. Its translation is CASSSYRGEAFF.

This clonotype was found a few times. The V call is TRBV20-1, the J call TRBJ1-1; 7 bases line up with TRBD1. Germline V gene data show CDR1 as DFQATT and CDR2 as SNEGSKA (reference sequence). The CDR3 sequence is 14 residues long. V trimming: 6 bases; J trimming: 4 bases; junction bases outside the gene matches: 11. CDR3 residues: CSATRQGMGTEAFF. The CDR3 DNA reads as TGCAGTGCGACAAGACAGGGTATGGGCACTGAAGCTTTCTTT.

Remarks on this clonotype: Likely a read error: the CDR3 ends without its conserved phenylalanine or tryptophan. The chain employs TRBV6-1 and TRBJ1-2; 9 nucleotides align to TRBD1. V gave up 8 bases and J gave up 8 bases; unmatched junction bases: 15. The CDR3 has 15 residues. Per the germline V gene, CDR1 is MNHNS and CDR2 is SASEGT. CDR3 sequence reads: CASGKWTGVLGGYTC. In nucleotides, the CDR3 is TGTGCCAGCGGAAAATGGACAGGGGTTTTAGGAGGCTACACCTGC.

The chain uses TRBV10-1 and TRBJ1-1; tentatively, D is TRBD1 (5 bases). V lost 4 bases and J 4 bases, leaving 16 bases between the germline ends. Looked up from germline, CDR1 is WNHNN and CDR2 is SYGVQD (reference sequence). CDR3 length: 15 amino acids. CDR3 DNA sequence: TGCGCCAGCAGTGTTGGTCAGGGTGGAATCACTGAAGCTTTCTTT. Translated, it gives CASSVGQGGITEAFF.

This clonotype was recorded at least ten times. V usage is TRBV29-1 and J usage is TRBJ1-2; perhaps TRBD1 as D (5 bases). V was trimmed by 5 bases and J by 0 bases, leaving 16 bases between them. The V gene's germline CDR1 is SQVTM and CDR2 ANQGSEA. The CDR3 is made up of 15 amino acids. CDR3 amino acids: CSVTSWDPANYGYTF. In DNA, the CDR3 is TGCAGCGTTACCTCCTGGGACCCTGCTAACTATGGCTACACCTTC. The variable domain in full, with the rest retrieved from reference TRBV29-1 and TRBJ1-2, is SAVISQKPSRDICQRGTSLTIQCQVDSQVTMMFWYRQQPGQSLTLIATANQGSEATYESGFVIDKFPISRPNLTFSTLTVSNMSPEDSSIYLCSVTSWDPANYGYTFGSGTRLTVV.

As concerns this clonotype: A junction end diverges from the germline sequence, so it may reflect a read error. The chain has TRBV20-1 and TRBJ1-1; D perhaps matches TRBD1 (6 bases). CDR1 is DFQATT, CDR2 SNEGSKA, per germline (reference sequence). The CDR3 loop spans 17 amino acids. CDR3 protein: CCARDPGKGGSRAEAFF. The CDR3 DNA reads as TGCTGTGCTAGAGATCCCGGGAAAGGGGGGTCTAGGGCTGAAGCTTTCTTT.

The CDR3 DNA reads as TGTGCCAGCAGCGTAACAGGGGGACCCCAGCATTTT. Residues: CASSVTGGPQHF. The chain combines TRBV9 with TRBJ1-5; the match to TRBD1 covers 8 bases. V was clipped by 1 base and J by 10 bases; unmatched bases: 1. The CDR3 extends over 12 amino acids. Looked up from germline, CDR1 is SGDLS and CDR2 is YYNGEE.

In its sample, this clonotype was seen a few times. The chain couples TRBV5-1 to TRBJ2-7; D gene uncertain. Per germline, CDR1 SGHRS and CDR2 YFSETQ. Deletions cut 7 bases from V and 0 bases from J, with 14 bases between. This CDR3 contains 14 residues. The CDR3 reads CASGSVQSSYEQYF. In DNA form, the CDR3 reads TGCGCCAGCGGTTCCGTACAGAGCTCCTACGAGCAGTACTTC.

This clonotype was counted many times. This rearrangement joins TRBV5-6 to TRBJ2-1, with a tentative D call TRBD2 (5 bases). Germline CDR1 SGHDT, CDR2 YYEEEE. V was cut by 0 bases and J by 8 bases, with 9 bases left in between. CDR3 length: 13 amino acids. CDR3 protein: CASSLVLADEQFF. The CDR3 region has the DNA TGTGCCAGCAGCTTGGTCCTAGCCGATGAGCAGTTCTTC.

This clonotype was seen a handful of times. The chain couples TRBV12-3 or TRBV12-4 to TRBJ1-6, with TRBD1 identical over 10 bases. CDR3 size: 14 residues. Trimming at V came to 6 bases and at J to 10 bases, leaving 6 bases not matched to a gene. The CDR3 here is CASSLTGGDSPLHF. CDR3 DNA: TGTGCCAGCAGCCTGACAGGGGGCGACTCACCCCTCCACTTT.

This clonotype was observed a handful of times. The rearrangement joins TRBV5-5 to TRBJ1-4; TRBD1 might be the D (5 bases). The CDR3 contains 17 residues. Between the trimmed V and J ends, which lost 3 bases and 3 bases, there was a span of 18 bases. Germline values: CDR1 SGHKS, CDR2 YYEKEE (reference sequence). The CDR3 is CASSSTPGTGSNEKLFF. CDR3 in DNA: TGTGCCAGCAGCTCTACGCCCGGGACTGGGTCTAATGAAAAACTGTTTTTT.

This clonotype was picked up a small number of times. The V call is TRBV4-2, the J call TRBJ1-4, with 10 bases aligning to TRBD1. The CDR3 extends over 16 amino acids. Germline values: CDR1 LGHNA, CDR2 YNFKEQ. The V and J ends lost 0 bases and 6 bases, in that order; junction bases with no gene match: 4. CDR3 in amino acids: CASSQDLGTGDEKLFF. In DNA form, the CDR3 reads TGTGCCAGCAGCCAAGATCTCGGGACAGGGGATGAAAAACTGTTTTTT.

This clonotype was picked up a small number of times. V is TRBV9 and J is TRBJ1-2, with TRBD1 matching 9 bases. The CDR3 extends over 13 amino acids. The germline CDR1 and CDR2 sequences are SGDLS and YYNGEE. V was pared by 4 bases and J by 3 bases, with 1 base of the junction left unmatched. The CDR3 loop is CASSWTGDYGYTF. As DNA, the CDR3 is TGTGCCAGCAGCTGGACAGGGGACTATGGCTACACCTTC.

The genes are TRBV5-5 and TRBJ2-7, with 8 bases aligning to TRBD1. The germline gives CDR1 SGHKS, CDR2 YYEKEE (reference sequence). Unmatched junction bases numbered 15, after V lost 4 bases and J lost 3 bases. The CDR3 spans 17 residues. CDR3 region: CASSTGSGGLSGYEQYF. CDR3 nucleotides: TGTGCCAGCAGCACCGGGTCAGGGGGCCTAAGTGGCTACGAGCAGTACTTC.